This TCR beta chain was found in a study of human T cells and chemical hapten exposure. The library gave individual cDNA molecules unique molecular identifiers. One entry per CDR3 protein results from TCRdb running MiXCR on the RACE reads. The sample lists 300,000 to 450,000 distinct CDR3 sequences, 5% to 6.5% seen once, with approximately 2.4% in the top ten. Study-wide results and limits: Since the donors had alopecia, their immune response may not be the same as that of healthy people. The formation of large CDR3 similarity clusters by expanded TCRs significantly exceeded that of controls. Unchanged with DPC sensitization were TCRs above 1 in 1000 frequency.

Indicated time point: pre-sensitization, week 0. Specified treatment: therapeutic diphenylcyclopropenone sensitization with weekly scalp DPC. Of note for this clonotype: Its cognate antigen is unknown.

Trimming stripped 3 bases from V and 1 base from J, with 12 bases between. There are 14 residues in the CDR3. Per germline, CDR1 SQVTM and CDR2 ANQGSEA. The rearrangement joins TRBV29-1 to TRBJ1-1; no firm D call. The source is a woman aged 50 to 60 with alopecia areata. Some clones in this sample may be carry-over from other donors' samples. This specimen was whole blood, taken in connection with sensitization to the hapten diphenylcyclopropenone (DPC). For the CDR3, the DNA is TGCAGCGTTGATAGTTACTACTCGAACACTGAAGCTTTCTTT. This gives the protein CSVDSYYSNTEAFF.